The 15 T cell receptor beta chains in this list originate from one sample, sequenced in a study of control samples from healthy donors and cancer patients (dated by TCRdb to between 2020 and 2021). Library preparation used the immunoSEQ multiplex PCR assay. Sourced from immuneACCESS, this table was stored by TCRdb with only in-frame sequences that have V and J called. A share of the clones is absent; for the studies checked, an unresolved V gene accounts for under half, and the remainder has no known explanation. The sample table records tens of thousands of clones; roughly three quarters of these occur just once. The top ten constitute 17% of the sample. What was sequenced was formalin-fixed, paraffin-embedded tissue. The receptor set was obtained from a male donor with melanoma.

This rearrangement joins TRBV24-1 to TRBJ2-5; D unresolved. From germline, CDR1 is KGHDR and CDR2 SFDVKD. The CDR3 has 13 amino acids. The V end was cut by 6 bases, the J end by 1 base, with 8 bases between. DNA for the CDR3: TGTGCCACCAGTTTTGGTATCCAAGAGACCCAGTACTTC. It is translated as CATSFGIQETQYF.

This chain joins TRBV4-1 and TRBJ2-6; D is ambiguous. This CDR3 spans 17 amino acids. V was clipped by 4 bases and J by 0 bases, with 13 bases between them. CDR1 and CDR2 (germline): MGHRA, YSYEKL. The CDR3 region is CASSLQILASGANVLTF. The CDR3 bases are TGCGCCAGCAGCCTCCAGATCCTGGCCTCTGGGGCCAACGTCCTGACTTTC.

The chain couples TRBV19 to TRBJ2-7, with a tentative D call TRBD1 (5 bases). CDR3 length: 14 amino acids. Per germline, CDR1 LNHDA and CDR2 SQIVND (reference sequence). Deletions cut 1 base from V and 2 bases from J, with 9 bases between. The CDR3 here is CASSIGTGPYEQYF. In DNA form, the CDR3 reads TGTGCCAGTAGTATAGGAACAGGCCCCTACGAGCAGTACTTC.

V is TRBV3-1 (or the pseudogene TRBV3-2) and J is TRBJ2-2, with D perhaps matching TRBD2 (5 bases). The CDR3 extends over 16 amino acids. With 2 bases removed from V and 1 base from J, the gap between germline ends came to 11 bases. CDR1 and CDR2 (germline): LGHDT, YNNKEL (reference sequence). In DNA, the CDR3 is TGTGCCAGCAGCCAAAGAAAACGGGGGAACACCGGGGAGCTGTTTTTT. Its protein product is CASSQRKRGNTGELFF.

This chain uses TRBV19 with TRBJ1-1; 7 positions agree with TRBD1. The germline gives CDR1 LNHDA, CDR2 SQIVND (reference sequence). CDR3 size: 14 residues. V gave up 9 bases and J gave up 2 bases; unmatched junction bases: 9. CDR3 loop: CASSRTGVNTEAFF. CDR3 sequence (DNA): TGTGCCAGCTCCCGAACAGGGGTAAACACTGAAGCTTTCTTT.

This clone was seen a handful of times. The chain is built from TRBV4-1 and TRBJ2-1; no definite D call. The CDR3 contains 12 residues. Germline V gene lookup returns CDR1 MGHRA and CDR2 YSYEKL. The germline V and J ends were trimmed by 0 bases and 8 bases, with 5 bases remaining between them. CDR3 in amino acids: CASSQERDEQFF. CDR3 bases: TGCGCCAGCAGCCAAGAACGGGATGAGCAGTTCTTC.

This clone has more than one count but fewer than ten. The V and J genes are TRBV18 and TRBJ1-2; 9 nucleotides agree with TRBD1. Per the germline V gene, CDR1 is KGHSH and CDR2 is LQKENI. V gave up 3 bases and J gave up 6 bases; unmatched junction bases: 11. The CDR3 totals 16 residues. The CDR3 nucleotides read TGTGCCAGCTCACCTACGGCCGGGGACAGGGCTGATGGCTACACCTTC. It encodes CASSPTAGDRADGYTF.

The J gene is TRBJ2-6, the V gene TRBV3-1 (or the pseudogene TRBV3-2), with D maybe TRBD2 (6 bases). CDR3 length equals 19 residues. V was clipped by 5 bases and J by 0 bases, with 20 bases between them. Germline V gene data show CDR1 as LGHDT and CDR2 as YNNKEL (reference sequence). The CDR3 reads CASSKGLPGVSSGANVLTF. The CDR3 nucleotides are TGTGCCAGCAGCAAGGGACTTCCCGGTGTTAGCTCTGGGGCCAACGTCCTGACTTTC.

In regard to this clone: Other DNA sequences from this sample encode an identical CDR3 as well. V is TRBV28 and J is TRBJ2-7, with D hard to call. V was trimmed by 2 bases and J by 3 bases, leaving 2 bases between them. CDR1 and CDR2 from the germline V gene are MDHEN and SYDVKM. The CDR3 covers 11 residues. Here the CDR3 reads CASSLGYEQYF. The DNA for the CDR3 is TGTGCCAGCAGTTTAGGCTACGAGCAGTACTTC.

A remark on this clone: At one boundary the junction diverges from the germline segment, which might be a read error. V usage is TRBV6-5 and J usage is TRBJ1-5; unclear D gene. The germline V gene encodes CDR1 MNHEY and CDR2 SVGAGI. The CDR3 extends over 13 amino acids. The CDR3 DNA reads as TGTGCCAGCAGGTACTATAGCAATCAGCCCCAGCATTTT. It is translated as CASRYYSNQPQHF.

The chain links TRBV30 to TRBJ2-7; D unresolved. The V end lost 0 bases, the J end lost 1 base, and 16 bases lay between the germline ends. Looked up from germline, CDR1 is GTSNPN and CDR2 is SVGIG (reference sequence). The CDR3 is made up of 16 amino acids. CDR3: CAWSVSRARSSYEQYF. In DNA, the CDR3 is TGTGCCTGGAGTGTCAGTCGGGCTAGGAGTTCCTACGAGCAGTACTTC.

The V gene is TRBV18, the J gene TRBJ1-5; D call uncertain. V lost 0 bases and J 0 bases, leaving 9 bases between the germline ends. The CDR3 length is 16 residues. The V gene's germline CDR1 is KGHSH and CDR2 LQKENI. Here the CDR3 DNA reads TGTGCCAGCTCACCACCCGGGAGTTATAGCAATCAGCCCCAGCATTTT. Translating it yields CASSPPGSYSNQPQHF.

This clone was recorded a few times. The chain employs TRBV6-2 or TRBV6-3 and TRBJ2-2, with 14 nucleotides matching TRBD2. The junction had 4 bases not matched to a gene; V was cut back by 4 bases and J by 3 bases. Looked up from germline, CDR1 is MNHEY and CDR2 is SVGEGT. This CDR3 is built from 17 residues. This CDR3 is CASSWTSGRRYTGELFF. DNA of the CDR3: TGTGCCAGCAGTTGGACTAGCGGGAGGCGCTACACCGGGGAGCTGTTTTTT.

V is TRBV6-2 or TRBV6-3 and J is TRBJ1-5, with D unresolved. This CDR3 contains 13 residues. CDR1 and CDR2 (germline): MNHEY, SVGEGT. The V gene lost 2 bases and the J gene lost 6 bases, with 8 bases spanning the gap. The CDR3: CASSYLGSQPQHF. DNA for the CDR3: TGTGCCAGCAGTTACCTGGGGTCTCAGCCCCAGCATTTT.

The chain joins TRBV29-1 to TRBJ2-1, with D tentatively TRBD2 (5 bases). The CDR3 consists of 13 residues. Germline CDR1 and CDR2: SQVTM and ANQGSEA. The V end was cut by 8 bases, the J end by 7 bases, with 18 bases between. CDR3 coding DNA: TGCAGCTCATCTTGGGCTAGCCAGAATGAGCAGTTCTTC. It specifies CSSSWASQNEQFF.